This T cell receptor (beta chain) came from a study of blood T cell repertoires in COVID-19. Study as a whole: COVID-19 samples from acute and convalescent phases originated in the United States, Italy and Spain.

Assay: immunoSEQ multiplex PCR; the TCRdb copy retains only in-frame clones and omits some. The table has 300,000 to 350,000 clones, around nine tenths seen once; the top ten hold around 3.5%. Trimming left V 4 bases short and J 4 bases short, with 18 bases between. CDR3 length: 16 residues. Germline CDR1 is SGHDN and CDR2 is FVKESK. The chain joins TRBV14 to TRBJ2-3; the D gene is possibly TRBD1 (6 bases). The clonotype originates from a young woman who had recovered from COVID-19. Sequencing used peripheral blood. CDR3 in DNA: TGTGCCAGCAGCCCTCCGTACAGGGCTCAACCAGATACGCAGTATTTT. Translation: CASSPPYRAQPDTQYF.